The 9 T cell receptor beta chains listed next were all sequenced from one sample in a study of T cells after yellow fever vaccination. Each CDR3 protein is one row after TCRdb ran MiXCR on the 5' RACE reads. The sample shows roughly 170,000 distinct CDR3 sequences, about a tenth of them seen only once. Sequencing was performed on CD8+ T cells sorted from PBMCs, taken 45 days after the yellow fever booster vaccination. The receptors here all came from a man younger than 35 who received the YFV17D yellow fever vaccine.

On this clonotype itself: A much larger clonotype is one base distant, so this may be a read error. The CDR3 nucleotides read TGCAGCGTTGTAGACGACGAGCAGTACTTC. This codes for CSVVDDEQYF. This chain joins TRBV29-1 and TRBJ2-7, with no clear D. Germline V gene data show CDR1 as SQVTM and CDR2 as ANQGSEA. V was trimmed by 4 bases and J by 5 bases, leaving 6 bases between them. This CDR3 region has 10 residues.

The chain combines TRBV7-2 with TRBJ2-5; 8 bases are a match to TRBD2. The CDR3 extends over 16 amino acids. Germline V gene sequence: CDR1 SGHTA, CDR2 FQGNSA. The V gene end was trimmed by 1 base and the J gene end by 4 bases; junction bases not matched to a gene: 8. The CDR3 sequence is CASSLGRGGLRETQYF. The CDR3 DNA sequence: TGTGCCAGCAGCTTAGGTCGCGGGGGGCTCCGAGAGACCCAGTACTTC.

This clonotype was seen at least ten times. J is TRBJ2-1 and V is TRBV6-2 or TRBV6-3, with 10 bases lining up with TRBD2. Trimming took 4 bases from V and 4 from J; bases not matched to a gene: 1. The CDR3 covers 14 residues. Germline CDR1 is MNHEY and CDR2 is SVGEGT. The DNA of the CDR3 is TGTGCCAGCAGTTGGACTAGCGGTTACAATGAGCAGTTCTTC. Amino acids: CASSWTSGYNEQFF.

There are many counts of this clonotype. The chain couples TRBV7-6 to TRBJ2-5, with D unclear. Trimming shortened V by 1 base and J by 5 bases, and 8 bases separated the two germline ends. Germline CDR1 is SGHVS and CDR2 is FNYEAQ. This CDR3 contains 13 residues. This CDR3 is CASSLEAEETQYF. The DNA of the CDR3 is TGTGCCAGCAGCTTAGAGGCCGAGGAGACCCAGTACTTC.

This chain connects TRBV5-1 to TRBJ1-2; D unresolved. Germline values: CDR1 SGHRS, CDR2 YFSETQ. The CDR3 runs to 12 residues. Between the trimmed V and J ends, which lost 4 bases and 4 bases, there was a span of 8 bases. CDR3 nucleotides: TGCGCCAGCAGCCGGGCTGCCTATGGCTACACCTTC. Amino acids: CASSRAAYGYTF.

The chain couples TRBV7-3 to TRBJ2-3; 12 nucleotides align to TRBD2. J was trimmed by 2 bases and V by 1 base; bases with no gene match: 10. Germline values: CDR1 SGHTA, CDR2 FQGTGA. The CDR3 runs to 19 residues. For the CDR3, the DNA is TGTGCCAGCAGCTTAAACCCCCCCCGACTAGCGGGGGACACAGATACGCAGTATTTT. Its translation: CASSLNPPRLAGDTDTQYF.

The rearrangement uses TRBV5-5 and TRBJ1-1; D is ambiguous. Between the trimmed V and J ends, which lost 0 bases and 1 base, there was a span of 16 bases. The CDR3 consists of 17 residues. Per germline, CDR1 SGHKS and CDR2 YYEKEE (reference sequence). The CDR3 is CASSLVGVGLRNTEAFF. The CDR3 DNA reads as TGTGCCAGCAGCTTGGTTGGGGTCGGGCTAAGGAACACTGAAGCTTTCTTT.

CDR3 amino acids: CASSQETNGRVDTQYF. The CDR3, as DNA: TGCGCCAGCAGCCAAGAAACGAACGGCAGGGTAGATACGCAGTATTTT. The chain combines TRBV4-3 with TRBJ2-3, with a possible D match to TRBD1 (5 bases). This CDR3 is 16 amino acids long. CDR1 is LGHNA and CDR2 is YSLEER in the germline V gene. Between the trimmed V and J ends, which lost 0 bases and 5 bases, there was a span of 15 bases.

The V and J genes are TRBV11-2 and TRBJ2-2, with 12 nucleotides matching TRBD2. Looked up from germline, CDR1 is SGHAT and CDR2 is FQNNGV. The CDR3 is 18 residues long. The trim removed 3 bases at V and 1 base at J, leaving 6 bases unmatched. CDR3 in DNA: TGTGCCAGCAGCTTCGGCCTAGCGGGGGGGAGGAACACCGGGGAGCTGTTTTTT. It specifies CASSFGLAGGRNTGELFF.